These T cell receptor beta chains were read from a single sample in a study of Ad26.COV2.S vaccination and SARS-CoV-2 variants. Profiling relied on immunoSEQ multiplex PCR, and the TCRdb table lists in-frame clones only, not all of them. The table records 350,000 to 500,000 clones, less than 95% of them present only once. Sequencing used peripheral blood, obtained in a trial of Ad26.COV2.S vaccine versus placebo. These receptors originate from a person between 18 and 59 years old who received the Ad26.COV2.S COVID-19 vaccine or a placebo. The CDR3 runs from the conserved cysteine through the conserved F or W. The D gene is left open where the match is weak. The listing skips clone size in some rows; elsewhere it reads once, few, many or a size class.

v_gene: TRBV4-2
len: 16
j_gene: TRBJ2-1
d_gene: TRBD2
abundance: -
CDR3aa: CASSQDMTSGRAEMFF
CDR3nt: TGTGCCAGCAGCCAAGATATGACTAGCGGGAGGGCCGAAATGTTCTTC

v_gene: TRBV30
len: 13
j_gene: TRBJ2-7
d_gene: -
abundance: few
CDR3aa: CAWRGVGDYEQYF
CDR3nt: TGTGCCTGGAGGGGCGTTGGGGACTACGAGCAGTACTTC

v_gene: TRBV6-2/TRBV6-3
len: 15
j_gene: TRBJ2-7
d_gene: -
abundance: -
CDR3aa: CASSIQPRGSYEQYF
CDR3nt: TGTGCCAGCAGTATACAACCTAGGGGGTCCTACGAGCAGTACTTC

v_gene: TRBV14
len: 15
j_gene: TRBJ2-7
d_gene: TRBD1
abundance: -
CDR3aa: CASSPLGQGDTEQYF
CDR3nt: TGTGCCAGCAGCCCTTTGGGACAGGGGGATACAGAGCAGTACTTC

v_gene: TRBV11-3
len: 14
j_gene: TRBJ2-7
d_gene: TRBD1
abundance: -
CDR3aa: CASSLSGQAYEQYF
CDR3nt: TGTGCCAGCAGCTTATCCGGACAGGCCTACGAGCAGTACTTC

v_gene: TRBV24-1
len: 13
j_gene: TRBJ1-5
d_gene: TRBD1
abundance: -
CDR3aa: CATGDRGNQPQHF
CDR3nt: TGTGCCACCGGGGACAGGGGTAATCAGCCCCAGCATTTT

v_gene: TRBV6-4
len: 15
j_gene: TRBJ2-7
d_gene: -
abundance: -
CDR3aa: CASSRVAGSSYEQYF
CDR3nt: TGTGCCAGCAGCCGCGTGGCAGGGAGCTCCTACGAGCAGTACTTC

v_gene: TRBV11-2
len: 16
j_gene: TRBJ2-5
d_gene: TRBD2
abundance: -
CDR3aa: CASSPRGREGRETQYF
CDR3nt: TGTGCCAGCAGCCCCCGGGGGCGGGAGGGCCGAGAGACCCAGTACTTC

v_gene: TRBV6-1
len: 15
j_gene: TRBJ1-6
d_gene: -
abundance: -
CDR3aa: CASSEPGTANSPLHF
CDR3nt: TGTGCCAGCAGTGAACCTGGGACGGCAAATTCACCCCTCCACTTT

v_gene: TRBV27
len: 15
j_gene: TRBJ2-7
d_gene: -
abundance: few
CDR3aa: CASRRDRDASYEQYF
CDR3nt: TGTGCCAGCAGGCGTGACAGAGATGCCTCCTACGAGCAGTACTTC

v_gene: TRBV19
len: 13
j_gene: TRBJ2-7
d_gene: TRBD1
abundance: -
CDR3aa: CASSEQGAYEQYF
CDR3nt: TGTGCCAGTAGTGAACAGGGGGCCTACGAGCAGTACTTC

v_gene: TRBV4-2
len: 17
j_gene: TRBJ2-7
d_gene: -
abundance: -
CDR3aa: CASSQGSGLAETYEQYF
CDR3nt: TGTGCCAGCAGCCAAGGCTCGGGGTTAGCTGAAACCTACGAGCAGTACTTC

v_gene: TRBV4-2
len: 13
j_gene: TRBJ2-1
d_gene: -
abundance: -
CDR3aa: CASSQEETREQFF
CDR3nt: TGTGCCAGCAGCCAAGAGGAGACAAGGGAGCAGTTCTTC

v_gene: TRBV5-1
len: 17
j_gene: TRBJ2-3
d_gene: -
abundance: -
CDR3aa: CASSWGLSGSSTDTQYF
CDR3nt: TGCGCCAGCAGCTGGGGGCTTAGCGGATCTAGCACAGATACGCAGTATTTT

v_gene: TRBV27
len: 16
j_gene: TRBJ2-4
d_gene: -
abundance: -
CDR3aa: CASGGHKGAAKNIQYF
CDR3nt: TGTGCCTCCGGGGGGCACAAGGGGGCGGCCAAAAACATTCAGTACTTC

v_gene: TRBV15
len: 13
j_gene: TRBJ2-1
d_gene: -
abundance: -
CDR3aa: CATRGRSYNEQFF
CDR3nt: TGTGCCACCAGAGGAAGGTCCTACAATGAGCAGTTCTTC

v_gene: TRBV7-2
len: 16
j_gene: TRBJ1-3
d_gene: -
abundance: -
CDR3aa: CASSLDTEDSGNTIYF
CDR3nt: TGTGCCAGCAGCTTAGATACGGAAGACTCTGGAAACACCATATATTTT

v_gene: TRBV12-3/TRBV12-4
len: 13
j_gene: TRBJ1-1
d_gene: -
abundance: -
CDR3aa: CASSLMSGTEAFF
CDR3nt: TGTGCCAGCAGTCTGATGTCGGGAACTGAAGCTTTCTTT

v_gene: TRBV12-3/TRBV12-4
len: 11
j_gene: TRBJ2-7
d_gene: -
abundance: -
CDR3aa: CASSNAYEQYF
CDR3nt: TGTGCCAGCAGTAATGCCTACGAGCAGTACTTC

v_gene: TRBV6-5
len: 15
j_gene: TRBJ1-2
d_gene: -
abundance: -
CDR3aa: CASAGAFTAHYGYTF
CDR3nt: TGTGCCAGTGCCGGGGCTTTTACTGCTCACTATGGCTACACCTTC

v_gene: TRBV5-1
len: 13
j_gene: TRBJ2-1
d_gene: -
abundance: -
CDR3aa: CASSLYDRNEQFF
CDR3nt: TGCGCCAGCAGCTTGTATGACCGCAATGAGCAGTTCTTC

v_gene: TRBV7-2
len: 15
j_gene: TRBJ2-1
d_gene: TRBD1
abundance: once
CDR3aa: CASSGDRVSRNEQFF
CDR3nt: TGTGCCAGCAGCGGCGACAGGGTCAGTCGCAATGAGCAGTTCTTC

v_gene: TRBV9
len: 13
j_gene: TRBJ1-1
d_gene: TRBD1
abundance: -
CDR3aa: CASSPGQGAEAFF
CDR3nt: TGTGCCAGCAGCCCAGGACAGGGGGCAGAAGCTTTCTTT

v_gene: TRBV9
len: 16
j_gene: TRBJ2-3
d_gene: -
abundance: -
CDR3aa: CASSGHQDSSTDTQYF
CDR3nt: TGTGCCAGCAGCGGACATCAGGATTCTAGCACAGATACGCAGTATTTT

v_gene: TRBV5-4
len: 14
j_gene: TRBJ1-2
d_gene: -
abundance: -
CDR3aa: CASAVVQGDYGYTF
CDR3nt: TGTGCCAGCGCCGTCGTGCAGGGAGACTATGGCTACACCTTC

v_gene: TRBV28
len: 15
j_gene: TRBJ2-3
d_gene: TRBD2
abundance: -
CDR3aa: CASSFSGRDTDTQYF
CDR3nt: TGTGCCAGCAGTTTTAGCGGGAGGGACACAGATACGCAGTATTTT

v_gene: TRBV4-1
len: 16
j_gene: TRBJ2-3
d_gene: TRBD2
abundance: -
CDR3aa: CASSQEALAGGDTQYF
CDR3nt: TGCGCCAGCAGCCAAGAGGCCCTAGCGGGCGGAGATACGCAGTATTTT

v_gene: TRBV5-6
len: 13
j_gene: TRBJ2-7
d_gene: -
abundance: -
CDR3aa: CASSLGGRYEQYF
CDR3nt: TGTGCCAGCAGCTTGGGCGGCCGCTACGAGCAGTACTTC

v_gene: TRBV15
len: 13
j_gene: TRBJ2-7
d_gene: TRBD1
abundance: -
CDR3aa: CATSRTGTYEQYF
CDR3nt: TGTGCCACCAGCCGGACAGGGACTTACGAGCAGTACTTC

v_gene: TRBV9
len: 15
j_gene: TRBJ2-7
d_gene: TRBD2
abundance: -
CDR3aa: CASSAGTSGMAEQYF
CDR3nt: TGTGCCAGCAGCGCAGGGACTAGCGGGATGGCTGAGCAGTACTTC

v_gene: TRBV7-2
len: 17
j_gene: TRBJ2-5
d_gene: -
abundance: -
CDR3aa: CASSLQSGGPLGETQYF
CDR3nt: TGTGCCAGCAGCCTACAGTCGGGGGGCCCCTTGGGAGAGACCCAGTACTTC

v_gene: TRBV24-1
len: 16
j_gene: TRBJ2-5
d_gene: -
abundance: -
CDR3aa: CATSDPGTVPLGGQYF
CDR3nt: TGTGCCACCAGTGATCCCGGGACGGTCCCCCTCGGGGGCCAGTACTTC

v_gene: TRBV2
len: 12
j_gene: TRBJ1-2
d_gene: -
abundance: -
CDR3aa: CASSTENYGYTF
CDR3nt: TGTGCCTCCTCGACCGAGAACTATGGCTACACCTTC

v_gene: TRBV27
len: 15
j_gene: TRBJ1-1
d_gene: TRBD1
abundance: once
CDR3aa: CASSQSRGMGTEAFF
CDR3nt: TGTGCCAGCAGTCAGTCCAGGGGGATGGGTACTGAAGCTTTCTTT

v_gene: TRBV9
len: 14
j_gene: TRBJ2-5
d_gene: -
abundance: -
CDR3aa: CASSPRTQQETQYF
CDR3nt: TGTGCCAGCAGCCCCCGGACACAACAAGAGACCCAGTACTTC

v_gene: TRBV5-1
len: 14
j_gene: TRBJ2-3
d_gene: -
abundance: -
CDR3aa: CASSSGVDTDTQYF
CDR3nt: TGCGCCAGCAGCTCGGGGGTAGACACAGATACGCAGTATTTT

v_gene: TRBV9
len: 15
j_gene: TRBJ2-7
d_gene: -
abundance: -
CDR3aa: CASSVGLPSSYEQYF
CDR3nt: TGTGCCAGCAGCGTAGGGCTCCCGAGCTCCTACGAGCAGTACTTC